This T cell receptor (beta chain) was captured by sequencing in a study of blood T cells in healthy people across ages. Every donor contributed around 10 milliliters of peripheral blood by blood draw. Per sample, at least 5 micrograms of total RNA were extracted. The junction had 6 bases not matched to a gene; V was cut back by 9 bases and J by 2 bases. CDR1 and CDR2 (germline): KGHDR, SFDVKD. The CDR3 is 13 residues long. Primers used in a second PCR of roughly 7 to 12 cycles were a sample-barcoded 5' primer and a J-beta primer mix. TCRdb reprocessed the 5' RACE reads with MiXCR, giving one entry per CDR3 protein. The profile shows 660,000 or so distinct CDR3 sequences, approximately 59% of them singletons.

The sequenced material came from blood. The chain links TRBV24-1 to TRBJ2-7, with 7 nucleotides matching TRBD1. The origin of this receptor is a man in his sixties in good health. The CDR3 DNA sequence: TGTGCCACCGCAGGGGACAGAACCTACGAGCAGTACTTC. Its protein is CATAGDRTYEQYF.